The TCR beta chain described here comes from a study of siplizumab effects on memory and regulatory T cells. General observations from the study: Suppressive activity of Tregs proliferating in siplizumab cultures remained unconfirmed.

V gave up 4 bases and J gave up 3 bases; unmatched junction bases: 2. The V gene's germline CDR1 is SQVTM and CDR2 ANQGSEA. The length of the CDR3 is 12 residues. Worth noting for this clone: What it recognizes is unknown.

The data were produced by immunoSEQ multiplex PCR, yet TCRdb's version contains in-frame clones alone and is incomplete. Here the sample spans just under 85,000 clones, 87% being singletons. The chain joins TRBV29-1 to TRBJ1-1, with TRBD1 identical over 7 bases. The clonotype was recovered from a human donor in good health. Specimen: Tregs sorted from blood. CDR3 nucleotide sequence: TGCAGCGTTGCTACAGGGGACACTGAAGCTTTCTTT. The encoded protein is CSVATGDTEAFF.